Shown below are 3 T cell receptor beta chains from a single sample sequenced in a study of technical replicates of blood from a few donors. Only in-frame clones appear in the TCRdb table, and some are missing; sequencing was by immunoSEQ multiplex PCR. The table records about 15,000 clones, approximately 87% of them present only once. The sequenced sample was PBMCs. The receptor set was obtained from a human donor in good health.

The chain couples TRBV18 to TRBJ1-2, with D maybe TRBD1 (6 bases). V lost 6 bases and J 2 bases, leaving 22 bases between the germline ends. The CDR3 loop spans 17 amino acids. CDR1 is KGHSH, CDR2 LQKENI, per germline. The CDR3 DNA reads TGTGCCAGCTCTCAAGGGTCTGGTGGGACAAGGAACTATGGCTACACCTTC. Translation: CASSQGSGGTRNYGYTF.

V is TRBV5-6 and J is TRBJ2-2, with 7 bases that match TRBD2. The V segment lost 1 base and the J segment 4 bases; nucleotides outside the gene matches: 4. Germline loops: CDR1 SGHDT, CDR2 YYEEEE. The CDR3 consists of 15 residues. The CDR3 DNA reads TGTGCCAGCAGCTTGACTAGCGATTTCACCGGGGAGCTGTTTTTT. As protein: CASSLTSDFTGELFF.

V and J are TRBV5-1 and TRBJ2-3; the match to TRBD2 covers 7 bases. This CDR3 has 15 residues. In germline, CDR1 is SGHRS, CDR2 YFSETQ. Unmatched junction bases numbered 6, after V lost 1 base and J lost 4 bases. Written as DNA, the CDR3 is TGCGCCAGCAGCTTGTGGGGCGGGAGACCAGATACGCAGTATTTT. It yields the protein CASSLWGGRPDTQYF.